This T cell receptor beta chain was recovered during a study of T cells in women clearing cervical HPV infection. Study at large: HLA type stays a possible confounder, typing being limited.

Sequencing used immunoSEQ multiplex PCR; TCRdb keeps in-frame clones, though not all of them. The sample table includes around 40,000 clones. V was trimmed by 5 bases and J by 3 bases, leaving 15 bases between them. The V gene's germline CDR1 is SGHRS and CDR2 YFSETQ. The CDR3 covers 14 residues. About this clone: The read finishes 3 residues shy of the CDR3 end, and the germline J gene is used to complete it.

The source material was blood buffy coat. The chain couples TRBV5-1 to TRBJ2-7; the D gene is possibly TRBD2 (6 bases). This clonotype was obtained from a woman aged 18 to 75 with a cervical HPV16 infection that either progressed to CIN3+ or cleared (not recorded which). The sequenced CDR3 bases are TGCGCCAGCAGGCGGGAAGGACCTTACTACGAG. Translating gives CASRREGPYYE. The complete CDR3 sequence is CASRREGPYYEQYF.